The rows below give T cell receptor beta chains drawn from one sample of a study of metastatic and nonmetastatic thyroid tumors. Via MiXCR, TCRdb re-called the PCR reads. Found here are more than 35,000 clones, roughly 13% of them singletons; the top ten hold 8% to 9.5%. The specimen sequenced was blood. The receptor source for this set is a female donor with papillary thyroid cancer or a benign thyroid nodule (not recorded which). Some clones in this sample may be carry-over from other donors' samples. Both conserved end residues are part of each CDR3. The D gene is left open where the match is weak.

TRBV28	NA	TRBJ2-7	CASSSPGRAYEQYF
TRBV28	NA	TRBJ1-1	CASQVMNTEAFF
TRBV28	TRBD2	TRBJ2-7	CASTRAGEGYEQYF
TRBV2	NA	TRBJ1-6	CASSLSYNSPLHF
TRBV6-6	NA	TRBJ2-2	CASSYEDTGELFF
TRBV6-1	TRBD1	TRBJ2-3	CASSRGTGVTDTQYF
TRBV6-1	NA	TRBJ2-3	CASSEYPAYMQYF
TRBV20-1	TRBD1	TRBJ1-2	CSATGSGGGYGYTF
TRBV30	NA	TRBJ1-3	CAWSLIAFSGNTIYF
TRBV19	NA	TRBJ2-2	CASRGAGFSGRYTGELFF
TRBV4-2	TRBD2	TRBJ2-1	CASSQVSGGGGWGEQFF
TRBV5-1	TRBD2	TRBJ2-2	CASSLWPAGGVTDTGELFF
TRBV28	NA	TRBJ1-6	CASSLVFWESEPSPLHF
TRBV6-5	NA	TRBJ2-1	CASSYAGWQQFF
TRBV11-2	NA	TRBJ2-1	CASSSDSGDSSYNEQFF
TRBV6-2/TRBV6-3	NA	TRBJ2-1	CASSKGAQRRNEQFF
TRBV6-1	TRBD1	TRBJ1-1	CASSWGQGANTEAFF
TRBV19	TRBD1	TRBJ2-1	CASSVIGTGRYNEQFF
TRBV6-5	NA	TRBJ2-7	CASIYSKNDQYF
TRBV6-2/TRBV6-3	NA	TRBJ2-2	CASSSGFLAGELFF
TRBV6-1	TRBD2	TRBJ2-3	CASSDTSGSDTQYF
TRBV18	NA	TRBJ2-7	CASSPRLYEQYF
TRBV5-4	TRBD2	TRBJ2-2	CASSSGLAGENTGELFF
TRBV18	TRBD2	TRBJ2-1	CASSPGREAEQFF
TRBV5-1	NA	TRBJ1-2	CASSLQVGQPYGYTF
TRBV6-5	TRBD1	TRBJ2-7	CASSYGTGPYEQYF